The clone carrying this TCR beta chain was detected only a few times. Its target is unknown. Stated time point: healthy volunteer bleed at 2 weeks. Unfractionated whole blood was the source of the extracted total RNA. The source of the sample is a study of human T cells and chemical hapten exposure. Turning to the study itself: From small differences in pooled library volume came most of the variation in per-sample TCR yields.

Germline V gene sequence: CDR1 MDHEN, CDR2 SYDVKM. This CDR3 spans 18 amino acids. Trimming took 5 bases from V and 6 from J, leaving 23 bases between them. In the library, unique molecular identifiers were attached to individual cDNA molecules. Per the original data handling: Sample TCR counts, which ranged from about 23,224 to 750,000, had a median of roughly 99,000. From the RACE reads, TCRdb called clonotypes with MiXCR, one entry per CDR3 protein. What appears here as the V and J calls and clone size reflects TCRdb's work, not the paper's. The repertoire holds approximately 90,000 distinct CDR3 sequences, with around 9% as singletons. Study-level findings and limits: DPC sensitization did not alter TCRs above 1 in 1000 frequency.

Sequencing input: whole blood. This sequence originates from a female donor in good health. Some clones in this sample may be carry-over from other donors' samples. The chain links TRBV28 to TRBJ1-6; D not resolved. The DNA for the CDR3 is TGTGCCAGCAGTGCCCCGGCGAGGGCTCTAAGGAGTAATTCACCCCTCCACTTT. As protein: CASSAPARALRSNSPLHF.